What follows are 19 T cell receptor beta chains derived from one specimen sequenced in a study of identical twins. TCRdb re-derived calls from the 5' RACE reads in MiXCR, one entry per CDR3 protein. Found here are about 460,000 distinct CDR3 sequences, approximately 14% of them singletons; the top ten hold approximately 0.52%. This sample was shared with a second study, whose subject was yellow fever vaccine responses in identical twins.

The sample comprised CD4+ T cells sorted from blood. Receptors were obtained from a woman aged 18-29 years in good health.

The chain employs TRBV7-3 and TRBJ2-2; the match to TRBD1 covers 7 bases. Trimming cost V 3 bases and J 6 bases; bases outside gene matches: 7. The CDR3 consists of 15 residues. CDR1 SGHTA and CDR2 FQGTGA come from the germline V gene. This chain's CDR3 is CASSFPGGVAGELFF. The CDR3 region has the DNA TGTGCCAGCAGCTTCCCAGGGGGAGTAGCCGGGGAGCTGTTTTTT.

This clonotype was recorded a few times. The V call is TRBV5-1, the J call TRBJ2-7; the match to TRBD1 covers 7 bases. CDR1 is SGHRS, CDR2 YFSETQ, per germline. Trimming at V came to 4 bases and at J to 0 bases, leaving 7 bases not matched to a gene. This CDR3 region has 15 residues. The CDR3 coding sequence is TGCGCCAGCAGCCGGGGCGGACAGGACTCCTACGAGCAGTACTTC. This sequence encodes CASSRGGQDSYEQYF.

The sample holds a few counts of this clonotype. V and J are TRBV9 and TRBJ2-3; D unresolved. V lost 0 bases and J 0 bases, leaving 8 bases between the germline ends. CDR3 length equals 15 residues. Germline CDR1 reads SGDLS; CDR2 reads YYNGEE. In nucleotides, the CDR3 is TGTGCCAGCAGCGTAGGAGGAGCGAGCACAGATACGCAGTATTTT. Translating gives CASSVGGASTDTQYF.

This clonotype has only a few counts. CDR3 DNA: TGTGCCAGCCTAGGCAACGCGAACACCGGGGAGCTGTTTTTT. As protein: CASLGNANTGELFF. The V and J genes are TRBV6-1 and TRBJ2-2; no clear D gene. This CDR3 contains 14 residues. Trimming removed 8 bases at V and 0 bases at J, with 10 bases between. The germline gives CDR1 MNHNS, CDR2 SASEGT.

This clonotype was observed a few times. The V gene is TRBV7-8, the J gene TRBJ2-7; TRBD1 aligns across 10 bases. V shed 5 bases and J 0 bases; nucleotides not matched to a gene: 7. Germline V gene data show CDR1 as SGHVS and CDR2 as FQNEAQ. The CDR3 totals 16 residues. Here the CDR3 reads CASSPRDRGSSYEQYF. As DNA, the CDR3 is TGTGCCAGCAGCCCCCGGGACAGGGGTAGCTCCTACGAGCAGTACTTC.

This clonotype was counted only a few times. DNA for the CDR3: TGCGCCAGCAGTCGTATAGCGGGGGACAATGAGCAGTTCTTC. As protein: CASSRIAGDNEQFF. V usage is TRBV5-1 and J usage is TRBJ2-1; 9 nucleotides line up with TRBD2. The V segment lost 5 bases and the J segment 5 bases; nucleotides outside the gene matches: 5. Germline values: CDR1 SGHRS, CDR2 YFSETQ. The CDR3 totals 14 residues.

The chain is built from TRBV5-1 and TRBJ2-5, with D possibly called TRBD1 or TRBD2 (5 bases each). V was pared by 0 bases and J by 1 base, with 10 bases between. This CDR3 spans 15 amino acids. Germline V gene lookup returns CDR1 SGHRS and CDR2 YFSETQ. CDR3 amino acids: CASSLEGGGQETQYF. The DNA for the CDR3 is TGCGCCAGCAGCTTGGAAGGTGGGGGCCAAGAGACCCAGTACTTC.

V and J are TRBV12-3 or TRBV12-4 and TRBJ2-3; 7 nucleotides line up with TRBD1. Losses at the gene ends were 6 bases for V and 3 bases for J; bases not matched to a gene: 9. The CDR3 sequence is 15 residues long. The CDR3 bases are TGTGCCAGCAGAGACCGACAGGGTGGTACAGATACGCAGTATTTT. This encodes CASRDRQGGTDTQYF.

In this sample, this clonotype turned up a few times. A junction boundary mismatches the germline segment, possibly from a read error. The rearrangement links TRBV7-3 to TRBJ2-1; TRBD2 is a possible D gene (6 bases). The CDR3 extends over 15 amino acids. CDR1 is SGHTA, CDR2 FQGTGA, per germline. The CDR3 DNA reads TGTGCCAGCAGCGTAACGGGACTCGACTACAATGAGCAGTTCTTC. Translated, it gives CASSVTGLDYNEQFF.

The chain joins TRBV7-2 to TRBJ1-2; a possible D gene is TRBD1 (5 bases). The germline gives CDR1 SGHTA, CDR2 FQGNSA. The CDR3 sequence is 15 residues long. V was shortened by 1 base and J by 4 bases, with 13 bases between the two germline ends. The CDR3 region is CASSLEAGTAYGYTF. The CDR3 region has the DNA TGTGCCAGCAGCTTAGAGGCCGGGACGGCCTATGGCTACACCTTC.

In this sample, this clonotype turned up a few times. The rearrangement joins TRBV5-1 to TRBJ2-3, with TRBD1 matching over 10 bases. CDR3 length: 14 amino acids. J lost 3 bases, V lost 7 bases, and 5 bases had no gene match. In germline, CDR1 is SGHRS, CDR2 YFSETQ. In nucleotides, the CDR3 is TGCGCCAGCCGACAGGGGGCTTTTACAGATACGCAGTATTTT. It yields the protein CASRQGAFTDTQYF.

This clonotype occurred a few times. The J gene is TRBJ2-4, the V gene TRBV6-1; 8 nucleotides line up with TRBD1. V dropped 6 bases and J dropped 2; count of bases not matched to a gene: 9. Germline CDR1 is MNHNS and CDR2 is SASEGT. The CDR3 is made up of 16 amino acids. The chain's CDR3 is CASSPDRVGSKNIQYF. The CDR3 coding sequence is TGTGCCAGCAGCCCGGACAGGGTGGGCTCCAAAAACATTCAGTACTTC.

The chain is built from TRBV11-2 and TRBJ1-1, with D possibly being TRBD1 (6 bases). This CDR3 has 16 amino acids. V was clipped by 5 bases and J by 0 bases, with 16 bases between them. Germline V gives CDR1 SGHAT, CDR2 FQNNGV. CDR3 loop: CASSRLGGAMNTEAFF. The DNA of the CDR3 is TGTGCCAGCAGCCGGCTAGGGGGAGCTATGAACACTGAAGCTTTCTTT.

This clonotype was detected a few times. The CDR3 loop is CSVSGDGNTIYF. The CDR3 DNA is TGCAGCGTTTCAGGGGATGGAAACACCATATATTTT. The V call is TRBV29-1, the J call TRBJ1-3, with D tentatively TRBD1 (6 bases). Germline lookup yields CDR1 SQVTM and CDR2 ANQGSEA. V lost 5 bases and J 3 bases, leaving 8 bases between the germline ends. This CDR3 spans 12 amino acids.

V usage is TRBV6-2 or TRBV6-3 and J usage is TRBJ2-7; 14 bases map to TRBD2. Germline V gene lookup returns CDR1 MNHEY and CDR2 SVGEGT. The CDR3 has 19 amino acids. The V gene end was trimmed by 5 bases and the J gene end by 3 bases; junction bases not matched to a gene: 15. CDR3 sequence (DNA): TGTGCCAGCAGTCACGAAGGACTAGCGGGAGGCAGCCCGAACTACGAGCAGTACTTC. It codes for CASSHEGLAGGSPNYEQYF.

V is TRBV6-1 and J is TRBJ2-5; 7 nucleotides align to TRBD2. Per the germline V gene, CDR1 is MNHNS and CDR2 is SASEGT. There are 15 residues in the CDR3. Unmatched junction bases numbered 10, after V lost 7 bases and J lost 2 bases. This chain's CDR3 is CASTGGRGSQETQYF. The CDR3 nucleotides read TGTGCCAGCACGGGTGGGCGGGGGTCACAAGAGACCCAGTACTTC.

This clonotype was seen a few times. The chain recombines TRBV19 with TRBJ2-3, with TRBD1 identical over 7 bases. Germline V CDR1 and CDR2: LNHDA, SQIVND (reference sequence). J was trimmed by 1 base and V by 3 bases; bases with no gene match: 1. The length of the CDR3 is 14 residues. The CDR3, as DNA: TGTGCCAGTAGTATCGGGACAGGCACAGATACGCAGTATTTT. It codes for CASSIGTGTDTQYF.

This clonotype appeared a few times. V gene TRBV27 combines with J gene TRBJ1-2, with TRBD1 as a possible D gene (5 bases). CDR3 length: 11 amino acids. The germline gives CDR1 MNHEY, CDR2 SMNVEV (reference sequence). Trimming took off 10 bases at V and 6 bases at J, with 12 bases between the two ends. DNA of the CDR3: TGTGCCACTGGGGACGGTCATGGCTACACCTTC. It encodes CATGDGHGYTF.

The V call is TRBV20-1, the J call TRBJ2-2; the D call may be TRBD1 or TRBD2 (6 bases each). The length of the CDR3 is 16 residues. From germline, CDR1 is DFQATT and CDR2 SNEGSKA (reference sequence). V was shortened by 3 bases and J by 7 bases, with 21 bases between the two germline ends. The DNA for the CDR3 is TGCAGTGCTAGTGGTCGTTCGGGGGCGGACGTCGGGGAGCTGTTTTTT. Its protein product is CSASGRSGADVGELFF.